This TCR beta chain was documented in a study of blood T cells in healthy people across ages. A J-beta primer mix and a sample-barcoded 5' primer were used in a second PCR of about 7 to 12 cycles. In TCRdb, the 5' RACE reads were re-called with MiXCR into one record per CDR3 protein. The table lists about 580,000 distinct CDR3 sequences, roughly 48% of them singletons. Per the germline V gene, CDR1 is MGHRA and CDR2 is YSYEKL. Trimming cost V 1 base and J 8 bases; bases outside gene matches: 5. CDR3 length: 14 residues. What was sequenced was blood. The origin of this receptor is an elderly man in good health. This chain uses TRBV4-1 with TRBJ1-2; 9 bases align to TRBD1. CDR3 protein: CASSQADRGTGYTF. The CDR3 coding sequence is TGCGCCAGCAGCCAAGCGGACAGGGGAACCGGCTACACCTTC.